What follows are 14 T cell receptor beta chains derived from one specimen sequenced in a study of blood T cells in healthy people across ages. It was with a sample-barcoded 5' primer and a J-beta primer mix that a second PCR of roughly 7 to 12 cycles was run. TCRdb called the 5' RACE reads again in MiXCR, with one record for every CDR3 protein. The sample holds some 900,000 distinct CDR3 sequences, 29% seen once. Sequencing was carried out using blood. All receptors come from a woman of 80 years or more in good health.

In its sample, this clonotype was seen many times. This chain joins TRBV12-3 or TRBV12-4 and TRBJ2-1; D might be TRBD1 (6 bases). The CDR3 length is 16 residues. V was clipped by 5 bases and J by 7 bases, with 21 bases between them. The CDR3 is CASSPQTGPTTNEQFF. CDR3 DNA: TGTGCCAGCAGTCCCCAGACAGGCCCAACAACGAATGAGCAGTTCTTC.

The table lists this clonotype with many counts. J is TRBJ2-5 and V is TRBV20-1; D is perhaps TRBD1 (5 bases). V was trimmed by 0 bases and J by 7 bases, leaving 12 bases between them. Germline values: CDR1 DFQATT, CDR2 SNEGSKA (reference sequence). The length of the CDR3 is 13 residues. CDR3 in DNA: TGCAGTGCTAGAGATTTCTCAGGGTGGACCCAGTACTTC. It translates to CSARDFSGWTQYF.

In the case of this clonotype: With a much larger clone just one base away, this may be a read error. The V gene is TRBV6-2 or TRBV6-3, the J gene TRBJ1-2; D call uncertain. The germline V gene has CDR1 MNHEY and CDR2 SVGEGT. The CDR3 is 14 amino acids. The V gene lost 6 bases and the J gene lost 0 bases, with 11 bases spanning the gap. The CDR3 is CASREDTANYGYTF. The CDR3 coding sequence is TGTGCCAGCAGGGAGGATACTGCTAACTATGGCTACACCTTC.

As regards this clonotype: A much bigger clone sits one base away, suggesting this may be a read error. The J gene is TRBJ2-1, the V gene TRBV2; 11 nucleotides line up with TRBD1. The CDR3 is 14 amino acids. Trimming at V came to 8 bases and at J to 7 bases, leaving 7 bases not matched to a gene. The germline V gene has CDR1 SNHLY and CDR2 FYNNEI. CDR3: CASLGQGVRNEQFF. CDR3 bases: TGTGCCAGCCTGGGACAGGGGGTGCGAAATGAGCAGTTCTTC.

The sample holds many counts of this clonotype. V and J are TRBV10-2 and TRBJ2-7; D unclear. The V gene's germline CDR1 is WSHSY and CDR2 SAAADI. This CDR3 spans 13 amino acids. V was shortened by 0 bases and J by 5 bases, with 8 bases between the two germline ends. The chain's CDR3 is CASSESTTNEQYF. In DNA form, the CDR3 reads TGCGCCAGCAGTGAGTCCACTACAAACGAGCAGTACTTC.

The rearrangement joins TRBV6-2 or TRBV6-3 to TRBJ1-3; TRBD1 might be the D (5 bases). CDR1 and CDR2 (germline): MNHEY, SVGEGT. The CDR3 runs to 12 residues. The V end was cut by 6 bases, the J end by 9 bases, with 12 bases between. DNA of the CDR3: TGTGCCAGCAGACCCGGCGGGGGCACCATATATTTT. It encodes CASRPGGGTIYF.

The CDR3 DNA is TGTGCCAGCAATGTAGTAACGAACACCGGGGAGCTGTTTTTT. Translation: CASNVVTNTGELFF. The chain uses TRBV28 and TRBJ2-2; D is uncertain. The CDR3 extends over 14 amino acids. Germline V gene sequence: CDR1 MDHEN, CDR2 SYDVKM. The V end lost 7 bases, the J end lost 0 bases, and 9 bases lay between the germline ends.

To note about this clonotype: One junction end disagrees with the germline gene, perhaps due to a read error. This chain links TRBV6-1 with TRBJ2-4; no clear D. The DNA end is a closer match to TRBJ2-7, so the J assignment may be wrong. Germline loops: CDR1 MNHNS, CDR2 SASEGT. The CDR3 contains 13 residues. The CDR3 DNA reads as TGTGCCAGCAGGGAAGAACAGACCTACGAGCAGTACTTC. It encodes CASREEQTYEQYF.

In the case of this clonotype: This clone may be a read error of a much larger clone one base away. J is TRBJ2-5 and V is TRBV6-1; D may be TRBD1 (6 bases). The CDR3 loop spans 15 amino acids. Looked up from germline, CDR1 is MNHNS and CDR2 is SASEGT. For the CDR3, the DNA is TGTGCCAGCGGTGAAACGACAGGATCTAAAGAGACCCAGTACTTC. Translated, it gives CASGETTGSKETQYF.

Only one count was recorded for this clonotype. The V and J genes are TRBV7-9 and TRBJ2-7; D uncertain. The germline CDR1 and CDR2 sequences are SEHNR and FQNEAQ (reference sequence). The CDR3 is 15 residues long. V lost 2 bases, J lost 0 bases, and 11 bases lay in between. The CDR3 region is CASSLTGLTSYEQYF. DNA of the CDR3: TGTGCCAGCAGCTTAACCGGTCTGACCTCCTACGAGCAGTACTTC.

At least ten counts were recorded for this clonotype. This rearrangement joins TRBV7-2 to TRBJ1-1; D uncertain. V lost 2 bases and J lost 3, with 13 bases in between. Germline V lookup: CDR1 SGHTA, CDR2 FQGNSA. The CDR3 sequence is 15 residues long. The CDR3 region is CASSLLTRRDTEAFF. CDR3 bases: TGTGCCAGCAGCTTACTTACCCGGAGGGACACTGAAGCTTTCTTT.

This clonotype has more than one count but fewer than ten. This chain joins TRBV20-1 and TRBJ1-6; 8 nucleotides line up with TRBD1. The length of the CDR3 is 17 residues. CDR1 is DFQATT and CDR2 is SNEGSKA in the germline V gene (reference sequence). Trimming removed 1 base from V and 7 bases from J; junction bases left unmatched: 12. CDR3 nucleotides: TGCAGTGCTAGAGGCGGACAGGGAAGAGGTTGGAATTCACCCCTCCACTTT. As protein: CSARGGQGRGWNSPLHF.

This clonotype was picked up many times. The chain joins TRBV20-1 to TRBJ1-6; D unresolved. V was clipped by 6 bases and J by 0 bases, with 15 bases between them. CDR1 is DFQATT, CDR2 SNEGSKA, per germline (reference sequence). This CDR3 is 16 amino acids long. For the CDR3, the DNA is TGCAGTGCCTCAAACGGGAGAAGCTCCTATAATTCACCCCTCCACTTT. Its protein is CSASNGRSSYNSPLHF.

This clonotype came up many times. The CDR3: CASSLIGGSSYEQYF. The DNA of the CDR3 is TGTGCCAGCAGTTTAATCGGGGGGAGCTCCTACGAGCAGTACTTC. This chain links TRBV27 with TRBJ2-7, with 7 bases fitting TRBD2. This CDR3 contains 15 residues. V gave up 2 bases and J gave up 0 bases; unmatched junction bases: 4. Per germline, CDR1 MNHEY and CDR2 SMNVEV (reference sequence).